This paragraph reports one T cell receptor (beta chain). Its target is unknown. The study reverse transcribed the entire isolated RNA, so it sequenced expressed TCRB transcripts. Profiled with immunoSEQ multiplex PCR; TCRdb holds only in-frame clones, not every one. The profile shows 350,000 to 450,000 clones, roughly 13% of them singletons. The data were taken from a study of beta chain features in type 1 diabetes. At the level of the study: There was similarity between patients and healthy donors in age, gender and cell yields. Investigators examined 107,917,701 sorted cells across all samples.

The CDR3 extends over 17 amino acids. General observations from the study: Researchers report that Type 1 diabetes patients had moderately but significantly shorter TCRB CDR3s across all four CD4+ subsets. Naive, central memory and Treg TCRB repertoires seemed to resemble each other more closely in patients than they did in healthy donors.

Sequencing was carried out using naive CD4+ T cells from blood. The source is a man younger than 40 in good health. The chain couples TRBV21-1 to TRBJ2-5; the D call of TRBD1 is as the table states it, not checked on the DNA. TRBV21-1 constitutes a pseudogene. The CDR3 region has the DNA TGTGCCAGCAGCAGACCGGGACCACAGGGGGTTTGGGAGACCCAGTACTTC. Protein sequence: CASSRPGPQGVWETQYF.